Listed below are T cell receptor beta chains from one sample, sequenced in a study of cytomegalovirus exposure and HLA in healthy donors. Data came from immunoSEQ multiplex PCR; TCRdb stores just in-frame clones and leaves some out. The table lists about 94,000 clones, roughly 77% of them singletons. Sample: PBMCs. The source is a human donor in good health. CDR3s include the opening cysteine and the closing phenylalanine or tryptophan. A D gene is named only where the DNA matches it firmly. Clone size is not always given. Where it is, it says once, few, many or a class for expanded clones.

>TRBD1|NA|TRBJ1-2|TRBV5-1
TGCGCCAGCAGCTTATTGACAGGGAGCTATGGCTACACCTTC
CASSLLTGSYGYTF
>TRBD2|NA|TRBJ2-2|TRBV27
TGTGCCAGCAGCTTGAGGACTAGCGGAAACACCGGGGAGCTGTTTTTT
CASSLRTSGNTGELFF
>NA|NA|TRBJ2-5|TRBV6-5
TGTGCCAGCAGTTACAGGGGGCAAGAGACCCAGTACTTC
CASSYRGQETQYF
>TRBD1|once|TRBJ2-2|TRBV4-2
TGTGCCAGCAGCCGTGACAGGGTATCCGGGGAGCTGTTTTTT
CASSRDRVSGELFF
>TRBD1|NA|TRBJ1-2|TRBV27
TGTGCCAGCACAACCCCAGGGGGGAGCGATGGCTACACCTTC
CASTTPGGSDGYTF
>NA|NA|TRBJ2-5|TRBV7-2
TGTGCCAGCAGCTTAGGGACAGTCCAAGAGACCCAGTACTTC
CASSLGTVQETQYF
>TRBD1|NA|TRBJ2-7|TRBV27
TGTGCCAGCGGCCGGGACAGCGACTACGAGCAGTACTTC
CASGRDSDYEQYF
>NA|NA|TRBJ1-3|TRBV13
TGTGCCAGCAGCCCCCCTGGGGCAGAGAGAGTGGGAAACACCATATATTTT
CASSPPGAERVGNTIYF
>NA|NA|TRBJ2-1|TRBV20-1
TGCAGTGCAATCGGCTACAATGAGCAGTTCTTC
CSAIGYNEQFF
>TRBD1|NA|TRBJ1-2|TRBV4-2
TGTGCCAGCAGCCAGACGGGACAGGGGTCCTATGGCTACACCTTC
CASSQTGQGSYGYTF
>TRBD2|NA|TRBJ2-7|TRBV11-2
TGTGCCAGCAGCTGGGGGTCGGGCGGGAGTTACGAGCAGTACTTC
CASSWGSGGSYEQYF
>TRBD2|once|TRBJ2-1|TRBV5-1
TGCGCCAGCAGACGGACTAGCGGGTCGTACAATGAGCAGTTCTTC
CASRRTSGSYNEQFF
>NA|NA|TRBJ1-6|TRBV6-5
TGTGCCAGCAGTCCCGGGGGGGGCCGAATACCCCTCCACTTT
CASSPGGGRIPLHF
>TRBD1|NA|TRBJ2-2|TRBV2
TGTGCCAGCAGGGGACAGGGATTCGGGGAGCTGTTTTTT
CASRGQGFGELFF
>TRBD1|NA|TRBJ2-7|TRBV27
TGTGCCAGCAGTCGGACGGACAGGGGAGTCCCCTACGAGCAGTACTTC
CASSRTDRGVPYEQYF
>NA|NA|TRBJ1-1|TRBV5-1
TGCGCCAGCAGGGAGGGACGGACAAACACTGAAGCTTTCTTT
CASREGRTNTEAFF
>NA|NA|TRBJ2-3|TRBV14
TGTGCCAGCAGCCAGATAGGGGTCACAGATACGCAGTATTTT
CASSQIGVTDTQYF
>NA|once|TRBJ2-7|TRBV11-2
TGTGCCAGCAGCCCTTACGGCAGGGGGGTAAACGACGAGCAGTACTTC
CASSPYGRGVNDEQYF
>TRBD2|NA|TRBJ2-4|TRBV27
TGTGCCAGCAGGCTCTCTAGGGGAGGGGCCAAAAACATTCAGTACTTC
CASRLSRGGAKNIQYF
>TRBD2|NA|TRBJ2-2|TRBV7-9
TGTGCCAGCAGCTTGAGGACTAGCGGGAGCACCGGGGAGCTGTTTTTT
CASSLRTSGSTGELFF
>TRBD2|NA|TRBJ2-1|TRBV2
TGTGCCACCGGGAGGTTTATGAGGGCTAGCGGGGGGGCGACTATCCATGAGCAGTTCTTC
CATGRFMRASGGATIHEQFF
>NA|NA|TRBJ1-1|TRBV21-1
TGTGCCAGCAGCACCAGGGGTGATACTGAAGCTTTCTTT
CASSTRGDTEAFF
>TRBD1|once|TRBJ2-7|TRBV7-6
TGTGCCAGCAGCTTGCTGGGACAGACCTACGAGCAGTACTTC
CASSLLGQTYEQYF
>TRBD1|NA|TRBJ1-1|TRBV7-9
TGTGCCAGCAGCCCGAGGTGGGGACAGGGGGGAGAAGCTTTCTTT
CASSPRWGQGGEAFF
>NA|NA|TRBJ2-3|TRBV5-4
TGTGCCAGCAGCTTTCTCGGACAGCGAAGCACAGATACGCAGTATTTT
CASSFLGQRSTDTQYF
>TRBD1|NA|TRBJ2-2|TRBV19
TGTGCCAGTAGAACCAGGGGGAAGGACACCGGGGAGCTGTTTTTT
CASRTRGKDTGELFF
>TRBD1|NA|TRBJ2-5|TRBV10-3
TGTGCCATCAGTGCCACCGGGACAGTAGTTCAAGAGACCCAGTACTTC
CAISATGTVVQETQYF
>NA|NA|TRBJ1-4|TRBV15
TGTGCCACCAGCACGGGAACCCTTGAAAAACTGTTTTTT
CATSTGTLEKLFF
>TRBD2|NA|TRBJ2-3|TRBV6-6
TGTGCCAGCAGTAAGGGGACTAGCGCTCCAGATACGCAGTATTTT
CASSKGTSAPDTQYF
>TRBD1|NA|TRBJ1-5|TRBV7-3
TGTGCCAGCAGCCCTCAGACAGGGAGTCAGCCCCAGCATTTT
CASSPQTGSQPQHF
>TRBD1|NA|TRBJ2-1|TRBV9
TGTGCCAGCAGCGAGGGGGCATACAATGAGCAGTTCTTC
CASSEGAYNEQFF
>NA|NA|TRBJ1-4|TRBV13
TGTGCCAGCAGCTTAGGACGGGGTGGTAAACTGTTTTTT
CASSLGRGGKLFF
>NA|NA|TRBJ2-7|TRBV18
TGTGCCAGCTCACCACTCCCGGGCTCCTACGAGCAGTACTTC
CASSPLPGSYEQYF
>NA|few|TRBJ1-1|TRBV4-3
TGCGCCAGCAGCCAAAGTGGCGGGAACACTGAAGCTTTCTTT
CASSQSGGNTEAFF